The 21 T cell receptor beta chains in this list originate from one sample, sequenced in a study of PD-1 blockade in classical Hodgkin lymphoma. Brentuximab vedotin exposure varied among the patients, all of whom had relapsed after autologous stem cell transplantation. Using magnetic negative selection, the CD4+ T cells were separated out of thawed PBMCs. Produced via immunoSEQ multiplex PCR; TCRdb's table is partial and in-frame only. Of tens of thousands of clones listed, roughly 84% are singletons. Sequenced here: CD4+ T cells from blood, sampled at baseline. All receptors come from a human donor with classical Hodgkin lymphoma.

This clone was picked up a small number of times. This sequence joins TRBV28 and TRBJ1-2; a weak D match, TRBD1 (5 bases). V was trimmed by 10 bases and J by 7 bases, leaving 19 bases between them. Germline CDR1 and CDR2: MDHEN and SYDVKM. The CDR3 sequence is 13 residues long. CDR3 in amino acids: CAIPGQGGVGYTF. The CDR3 DNA is TGTGCCATCCCTGGGCAGGGAGGGGTTGGCTACACCTTC.

The rearrangement links TRBV4-2 to TRBJ1-2; D gene unclear. The length of the CDR3 is 16 residues. CDR1 and CDR2 (germline): LGHNA, YNFKEQ. V lost 0 bases and J lost 5, with 16 bases in between. The CDR3 DNA follows: TGTGCCAGCAGCCAAGAAGAGAGAGGAACCTCGTATGGCTACACCTTC. Encoded protein: CASSQEERGTSYGYTF.

The rearrangement uses TRBV6-6 and TRBJ1-2; D gene uncertain. Trimming took 5 bases from V and 5 from J, leaving 9 bases between them. The CDR3 spans 12 residues. Germline lookup yields CDR1 MNHNY and CDR2 SVGAGI (reference sequence). CDR3 coding DNA: TGTGCCAGCAGTCCCTCCTCGTATGGCTACACCTTC. This sequence encodes CASSPSSYGYTF.

The CDR3 reads CASFEGEWGTEAFF. The DNA of the CDR3 is TGTGCCAGCTTCGAGGGGGAATGGGGGACTGAAGCTTTCTTT. The genes are TRBV2 and TRBJ1-1; a weak D match, TRBD1 (6 bases). Trimming left V 8 bases short and J 5 bases short, with 18 bases between. Germline CDR1 reads SNHLY; CDR2 reads FYNNEI. CDR3 length equals 14 residues.

V and J are TRBV7-9 and TRBJ2-5, with D uncertain. The CDR3 length is 16 residues. With 5 bases removed from V and 0 bases from J, the gap between germline ends came to 16 bases. Germline V gene sequence: CDR1 SEHNR, CDR2 FQNEAQ (reference sequence). CDR3 in amino acids: CASSNLARTHQETQYF. CDR3 DNA sequence: TGTGCCAGCAGCAATTTGGCCCGGACCCACCAAGAGACCCAGTACTTC.

The chain has TRBV14 and TRBJ1-1; no clear D gene. This CDR3 has 13 residues. Per germline, CDR1 SGHDN and CDR2 FVKESK. With 0 bases removed from V and 7 bases from J, the gap between germline ends came to 9 bases. The chain's CDR3 is CASSQDGGIEAFF. CDR3 in DNA: TGTGCCAGCAGCCAAGACGGTGGAATTGAAGCTTTCTTT.

The V gene is TRBV19, the J gene TRBJ1-2, with 10 positions matching TRBD1. Losses at the gene ends were 7 bases for V and 2 bases for J; bases not matched to a gene: 10. CDR1 and CDR2 (germline): LNHDA, SQIVND (reference sequence). This CDR3 spans 16 amino acids. The CDR3 DNA follows: TGTGCCAGTATTGGGGGGGACAGGGGAAACAACTATGGCTACACCTTC. Its translation is CASIGGDRGNNYGYTF.

The J gene is TRBJ1-2, the V gene TRBV29-1; D gene unclear. Trimming removed 6 bases from V and 2 bases from J, with 7 bases in between. This CDR3 has 11 amino acids. Germline V gene sequence: CDR1 SQVTM, CDR2 ANQGSEA. The CDR3 is CSVVENYGYTF. The CDR3 DNA is TGCAGCGTGGTAGAGAACTATGGCTACACCTTC.

CDR3 residues: CASRETQAYGYTF. The CDR3 region has the DNA TGTGCCAGCAGAGAAACCCAAGCCTATGGCTACACCTTC. The chain is built from TRBV28 and TRBJ1-2, with D hard to call. The germline gives CDR1 MDHEN, CDR2 SYDVKM. The V end lost 6 bases, the J end lost 4 bases, and 12 bases lay between the germline ends. The CDR3 is made up of 13 amino acids.

The chain has TRBV5-6 and TRBJ1-6; 8 nucleotides agree with TRBD1. V dropped 1 base and J dropped 7; count of bases not matched to a gene: 7. Per germline, CDR1 SGHDT and CDR2 YYEEEE. This CDR3 region has 16 residues. The CDR3, as DNA: TGTGCCAGCAGCTTGTTTTCCGGACAGGGCAATTCACCCCTCCACTTT. This encodes CASSLFSGQGNSPLHF. Full variable domain (rest looked up from reference TRBV5-6 and TRBJ1-6): DAGVTQSPTHLIKTRGQQVTLRCSPKSGHDTVSWYQQALGQGPQFIFQYYEEEERQRGNFPDRFSGHQFPNYSSELNVNALLLGDSALYLCASSLFSGQGNSPLHFGNGTRLTVT.

This chain links TRBV7-2 with TRBJ2-3; 11 bases map to TRBD2. The CDR3 contains 15 residues. V shed 3 bases and J 5 bases; nucleotides not matched to a gene: 4. Germline lookup yields CDR1 SGHTA and CDR2 FQGNSA. DNA for the CDR3: TGTGCCAGCAGCTTGACTAGCGGGGTTGAAGATACGCAGTATTTT. Amino acid sequence: CASSLTSGVEDTQYF.

This rearrangement joins TRBV5-1 to TRBJ2-3, with 7 nucleotides matching TRBD2. Trimming cost V 2 bases and J 0 bases; bases outside gene matches: 6. CDR1 is SGHRS, CDR2 YFSETQ, per germline. This CDR3 has 16 residues. CDR3 region: CASSFGHSGSTDTQYF. CDR3 coding DNA: TGCGCCAGCAGCTTCGGGCATAGCGGGAGCACAGATACGCAGTATTTT.

The chain carries TRBV28 and TRBJ2-6; D unclear. V dropped 8 bases and J dropped 3 bases, with 11 bases sitting between them. The CDR3 spans 14 residues. CDR1 and CDR2 (germline): MDHEN, SYDVKM. The CDR3 loop is CASGYLSGANVLTF. In nucleotides, the CDR3 is TGTGCCAGCGGTTACCTGAGTGGGGCCAACGTCCTGACTTTC.

V usage is TRBV6-5 and J usage is TRBJ2-3; a possible D gene is TRBD2 (6 bases). The CDR3 loop spans 15 amino acids. Germline CDR1 and CDR2: MNHEY and SVGAGI. The ends were cut back, 0 bases at V and 3 bases at J, with 10 bases in the middle. CDR3 sequence: CASSYSRRETDTQYF. CDR3 DNA: TGTGCCAGCAGTTACTCGAGGAGGGAAACAGATACGCAGTATTTT.

The chain links TRBV18 to TRBJ1-1; 8 nucleotides match TRBD1. V shed 6 bases, J shed 2 bases, and the junction held 2 bases outside the gene matches. The CDR3 has 13 residues. Looked up from germline, CDR1 is KGHSH and CDR2 is LQKENI. In DNA, the CDR3 is TGTGCCAGCTCGACAGGGGAAAACACTGAAGCTTTCTTT. Amino acid sequence: CASSTGENTEAFF. Full variable domain (remainder filled in from reference TRBV18 and TRBJ1-1): NAGVMQNPRHLVRRRGQEARLRCSPMKGHSHVYWYRQLPEEGLKFMVYLQKENIIDESGMPKERFSAEFPKEGPSILRIQQVVRGDSAAYFCASSTGENTEAFFGQGTRLTVV.

CDR3 in amino acids: CASMRGYEQYF. The CDR3 DNA is TGTGCCAGCATGAGAGGGTACGAGCAGTACTTC. The gene calls are TRBV6-5 and TRBJ2-7; perhaps TRBD2 as D (5 bases). The germline V gene has CDR1 MNHEY and CDR2 SVGAGI. Trimming took 7 bases from V and 4 from J, leaving 8 bases between them. There are 11 residues in the CDR3.

The chain links TRBV27 to TRBJ1-1; D remains unclear. In germline, CDR1 is MNHEY, CDR2 SMNVEV (reference sequence). V lost 3 bases, J lost 0 bases, and 8 bases lay in between. The CDR3 is 14 amino acids. In DNA form, the CDR3 reads TGTGCCAGCAGTTTTTTAGATATGAACACTGAAGCTTTCTTT. As protein: CASSFLDMNTEAFF.

This chain uses TRBV18 with TRBJ1-1, with D possibly matching TRBD1 (6 bases). The CDR3 runs to 16 residues. The V and J ends lost 2 bases and 5 bases respectively, with 18 bases between them. Germline values: CDR1 KGHSH, CDR2 LQKENI. The DNA of the CDR3 is TGTGCCAGCTCACCAATAGGACAGCCAGCCCTAACTGAAGCTTTCTTT. Protein product: CASSPIGQPALTEAFF.

This chain links TRBV9 with TRBJ1-1; D gene uncertain. CDR1 is SGDLS, CDR2 YYNGEE, per germline. Between the trimmed V and J ends, which lost 0 bases and 0 bases, there was a span of 3 bases. CDR3 size: 13 residues. CDR3 region: CASSVGMNTEAFF. As DNA, the CDR3 is TGTGCCAGCAGCGTAGGCATGAACACTGAAGCTTTCTTT.

V and J are TRBV5-4 and TRBJ2-1, with 8 nucleotides matching TRBD1. V was clipped by 3 bases and J by 4 bases; unmatched bases: 6. The CDR3 sequence is 15 residues long. Germline loops: CDR1 SGHNT, CDR2 YYREEE (reference sequence). The CDR3 here is CASSSTGTGYNEQFF. The CDR3 DNA is TGTGCCAGCAGCTCAACCGGGACAGGATACAATGAGCAGTTCTTC.

The V gene is TRBV5-1, the J gene TRBJ2-1; D is possibly TRBD1 (7 bases). Trimming took off 4 bases at V and 3 bases at J, with 11 bases between the two ends. This CDR3 has 14 residues. CDR1 and CDR2 from the germline V gene are SGHRS and YFSETQ. For the CDR3, the DNA is TGCGCCAGCAGCGCGGGACAGAACTACAATGAGCAGTTCTTC. It specifies CASSAGQNYNEQFF.